This T cell receptor (beta chain) was retrieved from a study of T cells in Graves' hyperthyroidism and ophthalmopathy. Points from the study as a whole: The model identified upcoming ophthalmopathy a median approximately six months ahead of onset.

Hyperthyroidism had been newly diagnosed in patients aged 18 to 65, and its duration was under 2 months. A roughly 9.3 ml volume of fresh peripheral blood provided the PBMCs. The TCR beta CDR3 regions underwent amplification using RNA transcripts as the source. The TCR CDR3 first-round RT-PCR relied on the HTBI primer set. From the multiplex PCR reads, TCRdb called clonotypes with MiXCR, one entry per CDR3 protein. In the table there are about 740,000 distinct CDR3 sequences, 11% to 15% of which are singletons. Only a few counts were recorded for this clonotype. The target antigen is unknown. The sequenced sample consisted of blood. This TCR was sampled from a woman aged 18 to 35 with Graves' hyperthyroidism.

The CDR3 nucleotides are TGTGCCTGGAGCGGCGGGAGGGCCCCCTACGAGCAGTACTTC. It codes for CAWSGGRAPYEQYF. The V and J genes are TRBV30 and TRBJ2-7, with 9 bases matching TRBD2. CDR3 length equals 14 residues. Germline V gene sequence: CDR1 GTSNPN, CDR2 SVGIG (reference sequence). After removal of 3 bases from V and 2 bases from J, the junction contained 5 bases not matched to a gene.